The 26 T cell receptor beta chains listed next were all sequenced from one sample in a study of blood T cell repertoires in COVID-19. Sequencing used immunoSEQ multiplex PCR; TCRdb keeps in-frame clones, though not all of them. The repertoire consists of roughly 270,000 clones, with approximately 85% occurring once and the leading ten covering roughly 4.6%. Sequenced input: peripheral blood. The receptors derive from a man aged 50 to 59 with active or convalescent COVID-19.

This clone came up a few times. The chain employs TRBV30 and TRBJ1-6; D uncertain. Looked up from germline, CDR1 is GTSNPN and CDR2 is SVGIG (reference sequence). The V end was cut by 5 bases, the J end by 10 bases, with 27 bases between. The CDR3 sequence is 17 residues long. The CDR3 region is CAWVVPRSRMLLSPLHF. CDR3 in DNA: TGTGCCTGGGTTGTTCCAAGATCGCGGATGCTGCTATCACCCCTCCACTTT.

This chain connects TRBV5-1 to TRBJ1-2; D remains unclear. The CDR3 has 13 residues. V was shortened by 0 bases and J by 8 bases, with 11 bases between the two germline ends. Germline V CDR1 and CDR2: SGHRS, YFSETQ. In DNA form, the CDR3 reads TGCGCCAGCAGCTTGGGGAGGGCCGAGGGCTACACCTTC. The encoded protein is CASSLGRAEGYTF.

J is TRBJ1-1 and V is TRBV14; D not resolved. Trimming took off 2 bases at V and 0 bases at J, with 22 bases between the two ends. Germline values: CDR1 SGHDN, CDR2 FVKESK. This CDR3 has 19 amino acids. The CDR3 sequence is CASSQTRTGGNLLNTEAFF. In DNA, the CDR3 is TGTGCCAGCAGCCAAACGCGGACGGGCGGGAATCTCTTGAACACTGAAGCTTTCTTT.

The chain links TRBV11-1 to TRBJ1-1; 12 bases line up with TRBD1. This CDR3 is built from 15 residues. The germline V gene encodes CDR1 SGHAT and CDR2 FQDESV (reference sequence). The trim removed 4 bases at V and 3 bases at J, leaving 3 bases unmatched. This CDR3 reads CASSSRDRGHTEAFF. CDR3 in DNA: TGTGCCAGCAGCTCCAGGGACAGGGGGCACACTGAAGCTTTCTTT.

This sequence joins TRBV19 and TRBJ2-7; D may be TRBD1 (6 bases). V was pared by 5 bases and J by 4 bases, with 18 bases between. The CDR3 totals 15 residues. From germline, CDR1 is LNHDA and CDR2 SQIVND (reference sequence). The CDR3 bases are TGTGCCAGTAGTCCCCGGGCAGGGGTCTCTTACGAGCAGTACTTC. Encoded protein: CASSPRAGVSYEQYF.

This sequence joins TRBV27 and TRBJ2-5; TRBD2 agrees at 11 bases. Germline-derived CDR1 and CDR2 are MNHEY and SMNVEV (reference sequence). With 3 bases clipped from V and 5 bases from J, the junction kept 8 bases outside the gene matches. The CDR3 is made up of 16 amino acids. The CDR3 DNA reads as TGTGCCAGCAGTTTGGCTAGCGGGAGGCCCAGGGAGACCCAGTACTTC. It translates to CASSLASGRPRETQYF.

The chain carries TRBV5-5 and TRBJ2-5; 13 nucleotides line up with TRBD2. CDR3 length: 16 residues. Germline V gene sequence: CDR1 SGHKS, CDR2 YYEKEE (reference sequence). V lost 2 bases, J lost 1 base, and 2 bases stayed unmatched. The CDR3 loop reads CASSFGLAGAQETQYF. The CDR3 DNA sequence: TGTGCCAGCAGCTTTGGACTAGCGGGGGCCCAAGAGACCCAGTACTTC. Together with reference TRBV5-5 and TRBJ2-5, the CDR3 gives the full variable domain: DAGVTQSPTHLIKTRGQQVTLRCSPISGHKSVSWYQQVLGQGPQFIFQYYEKEERGRGNFPDRFSARQFPNYSSELNVNALLLGDSALYLCASSFGLAGAQETQYFGPGTRLLVL.

The chain joins TRBV28 to TRBJ2-1, with D perhaps TRBD2 (6 bases). The CDR3 length is 15 residues. Trimming left V 2 bases short and J 6 bases short, with 14 bases between. Per the germline V gene, CDR1 is MDHEN and CDR2 is SYDVKM. CDR3 nucleotide sequence: TGTGCCAGCAGTTTAGGGGGAGCGGGCTCCAATGAGCAGTTCTTC. Encoded protein: CASSLGGAGSNEQFF.

This chain joins TRBV15 and TRBJ1-1; the match to TRBD1 covers 7 bases. CDR3 length: 16 amino acids. Germline assignment: CDR1 LNHNV and CDR2 YYDKDF (reference sequence). V lost 0 bases to trimming and J lost 4 bases; unmatched junction nucleotides: 8. The DNA for the CDR3 is TGTGCCACCAGCAGAGATCTCAAGACAGGGAGCACTGAAGCTTTCTTT. Residues: CATSRDLKTGSTEAFF.

This chain uses TRBV2 with TRBJ1-1, with D tentatively TRBD1 (5 bases). The CDR3 totals 14 residues. Looked up from germline, CDR1 is SNHLY and CDR2 is FYNNEI. V was trimmed by 2 bases and J by 11 bases, leaving 18 bases between them. CDR3: CASSESLAGLRAFF. The CDR3 nucleotides are TGTGCCAGCAGTGAAAGTCTGGCGGGGCTGCGTGCTTTCTTT.

This clone was picked up a small number of times. The chain uses TRBV4-3 and TRBJ1-4; D call uncertain. V dropped 0 bases and J dropped 1 base, with 6 bases sitting between them. Germline lookup yields CDR1 LGHNA and CDR2 YSLEER. The CDR3 runs 15 residues. The CDR3 is CASSQDGRTNEKLFF. The CDR3 DNA is TGCGCCAGCAGCCAAGATGGGAGAACTAATGAAAAACTGTTTTTT.

The V and J genes are TRBV3-1 (or the pseudogene TRBV3-2) and TRBJ1-2; 9 bases align to TRBD1. The J segment lost 5 bases and the V segment lost 3 bases, leaving 10 bases of the junction unmatched. Germline V lookup: CDR1 LGHDT, CDR2 YNNKEL (reference sequence). The CDR3 runs 16 residues. DNA of the CDR3: TGTGCCAGCAGCCATCCCCCCGGACAGGGGATTTATGGCTACACCTTC. Protein: CASSHPPGQGIYGYTF.

CDR3 sequence reads: CASSQDGGTGELFF. The CDR3 DNA reads as TGTGCCAGCAGCCAAGACGGGGGCACCGGGGAGCTGTTTTTT. The J gene is TRBJ2-2, the V gene TRBV3-1 (or the pseudogene TRBV3-2), with D perhaps TRBD2 (6 bases). The CDR3 totals 14 residues. Germline CDR1 LGHDT, CDR2 YNNKEL (reference sequence). V dropped 0 bases and J dropped 4 bases, with 6 bases sitting between them.

This clone was counted between two and nine times. This chain's CDR3 is CASRGGRSNTEAFF. CDR3 nucleotide sequence: TGTGCCAGTAGGGGGGGGCGCTCGAACACTGAAGCTTTCTTT. The V and J genes are TRBV19 and TRBJ1-1; a possible D gene is TRBD1 (6 bases). This CDR3 is built from 14 residues. The germline V gene has CDR1 LNHDA and CDR2 SQIVND (reference sequence). The V end was cut by 6 bases, the J end by 1 base, with 12 bases between.

This rearrangement joins TRBV15 to TRBJ2-4, with TRBD2 as a possible D gene (5 bases). V gave up 1 base and J gave up 12 bases, with 10 bases separating them. CDR3 size: 12 residues. The germline gives CDR1 LNHNV, CDR2 YYDKDF (reference sequence). The CDR3 DNA reads TGTGCCACCAGCAGAGCCGGCGGGTCTCAGTACTTC. Encoded protein: CATSRAGGSQYF.

The chain joins TRBV7-9 to TRBJ1-2; D remains ambiguous. V was trimmed by 5 bases and J by 2 bases, leaving 15 bases between them. CDR1 and CDR2 from the germline V gene are SEHNR and FQNEAQ (reference sequence). CDR3 length: 15 residues. The CDR3 DNA sequence: TGTGCCAGCAGCCAAGAAACCGCAGGCAACTATGGCTACACCTTC. Translation: CASSQETAGNYGYTF. Looking up the rest from reference TRBV7-9 and TRBJ1-2 gives the full variable domain: DTGVSQNPRHKITKRGQNVTFRCDPISEHNRLYWYRQTLGQGPEFLTYFQNEAQLEKSRLLSDRFSAERPKGSFSTLEIQRTEQGDSAMYLCASSQETAGNYGYTFGSGTRLTVV.

The V call is TRBV10-3, the J call TRBJ1-5; TRBD1 matches 9 bases. Trimming removed 3 bases from V and 6 bases from J; junction bases left unmatched: 3. The V gene's germline CDR1 is ENHRY and CDR2 SYGVKD. The CDR3 is made up of 14 amino acids. CDR3 in DNA: TGTGCCATCAGTGACACAGGGGGCATTCAGCCCCAGCATTTT. It translates to CAISDTGGIQPQHF.

The CDR3 region has the DNA TGTGCCAGCAGCTTAGTCGGCGGGAGAGGGGAGACCCAGTACTTC. Amino acid sequence: CASSLVGGRGETQYF. The chain carries TRBV11-2 and TRBJ2-5; 7 bases are a match to TRBD2. Germline assignment: CDR1 SGHAT and CDR2 FQNNGV. The J segment lost 5 bases and the V segment lost 1 base, leaving 7 bases of the junction unmatched. There are 15 residues in the CDR3.

This chain links TRBV30 with TRBJ2-1, with 8 bases identical to TRBD2. The ends lost 4 bases at V and 8 bases at J; junction bases unmatched: 16. Germline values: CDR1 GTSNPN, CDR2 SVGIG (reference sequence). This CDR3 has 16 amino acids. As DNA, the CDR3 is TGTGCCTGGAAATCGGAGGAGAGCGGGAGTCTGGATGAGCAGTTCTTC. This sequence encodes CAWKSEESGSLDEQFF.

The CDR3 region has the DNA TGTGCCAGCACCACTTCCGGGACTAGCTACAATGAGCAGTTCTTC. This gives the protein CASTTSGTSYNEQFF. This chain uses TRBV27 with TRBJ2-1; 8 positions agree with TRBD2. The CDR3 covers 15 residues. CDR1 and CDR2 from the germline V gene are MNHEY and SMNVEV (reference sequence). V dropped 7 bases and J dropped 3; count of bases not matched to a gene: 8.

The chain couples TRBV7-2 to TRBJ1-2; the match to TRBD1 covers 7 bases. The ends lost 1 base at V and 5 bases at J; junction bases unmatched: 10. CDR1 is SGHTA, CDR2 FQGNSA, per germline. The CDR3 runs 16 residues. The CDR3 loop is CASSLEGTGTVYGYTF. The CDR3 DNA reads as TGTGCCAGCAGCTTAGAGGGAACCGGGACAGTTTATGGCTACACCTTC. The entire variable domain, with the rest obtained from reference TRBV7-2 and TRBJ1-2, is as follows: GAGVSQSPSNKVTEKGKDVELRCDPISGHTALYWYRQSLGQGLEFLIYFQGNSAPDKSGLPSDRFSAERTGGSVSTLTIQRTQQEDSAVYLCASSLEGTGTVYGYTFGSGTRLTVV.

With regard to this clone: This same CDR3 is encoded by further DNA sequences in the sample. This CDR3 is CASSLEGGNSPLHF. The CDR3 bases are TGTGCCAGCAGTTTGGAGGGTGGGAATTCACCCCTCCACTTT. The chain links TRBV27 to TRBJ1-6; D is undetermined. Deletions cut 3 bases from V and 7 bases from J, with 10 bases between. This CDR3 has 14 amino acids. Germline V gene sequence: CDR1 MNHEY, CDR2 SMNVEV (reference sequence).

This chain's CDR3 is CASAEGPGQPQHF. The CDR3 coding sequence is TGCGCCAGCGCGGAAGGCCCCGGTCAGCCCCAGCATTTT. The V and J genes are TRBV5-1 and TRBJ1-5; D unclear. Germline lookup yields CDR1 SGHRS and CDR2 YFSETQ. Trimming pared 7 bases from V and 6 bases from J, leaving 14 bases between. The CDR3 is 13 amino acids.

The V call is TRBV28, the J call TRBJ2-1, with TRBD2 matching 9 bases. From germline, CDR1 is MDHEN and CDR2 SYDVKM. CDR3 size: 16 residues. The J segment lost 5 bases and the V segment lost 7 bases, leaving 12 bases of the junction unmatched. CDR3 sequence (DNA): TGTGCCAGCAACGTTCTGGCGGGAGGGACAAACAATGAGCAGTTCTTC. The encoded protein is CASNVLAGGTNNEQFF.

The V and J genes are TRBV27 and TRBJ2-5; 13 bases align to TRBD2. The germline gives CDR1 MNHEY, CDR2 SMNVEV (reference sequence). The CDR3 runs to 19 residues. J lost 5 bases, V lost 7 bases, and 19 bases had no gene match. The CDR3 spells CASIFSGTSGKSVKETQYF. Written as DNA, the CDR3 is TGTGCCAGCATCTTTTCCGGGACTAGCGGGAAGTCCGTCAAGGAGACCCAGTACTTC.

This clone was seen a handful of times. The same CDR3 also results from other DNA sequences found in this sample. In DNA, the CDR3 is TGTGCCAGCAGTCCTCAGGGGACAAGCACAGATACGCAGTATTTT. It encodes CASSPQGTSTDTQYF. The chain links TRBV7-9 to TRBJ2-3; a possible D gene is TRBD1 (6 bases). In germline, CDR1 is SEHNR, CDR2 FQNEAQ (reference sequence). V was pared by 6 bases and J by 0 bases, with 13 bases between. The CDR3 runs 15 residues.